One T cell receptor beta chain is described in this entry. This record belongs to a study of T cell responses to AZD1222 COVID-19 vaccine. The protocol was immunoSEQ multiplex PCR, while the TCRdb copy is restricted to in-frame clones and leaves out a portion. The sample holds under 150,000 clones, more than 85% seen once. The CDR3 has 15 amino acids. The junction had 9 bases not matched to a gene; V was cut back by 5 bases and J by 5 bases. The V gene's germline CDR1 is SGHNT and CDR2 YYREEE (reference sequence). The sequence derives from an adult in good health. Sequenced material: peripheral blood, taken on day 0 of AZD1222 vaccination. The chain employs TRBV5-4 and TRBJ1-1; 10 bases align to TRBD1. The CDR3 DNA follows: TGTGCCAGCAGGCTTGGGACAGGGGTGGAAACTGAAGCTTTCTTT. Translation gives CASRLGTGVETEAFF.